The next 9 T cell receptor beta chains were all read from a single sample in a study of blood T cells in healthy people across ages. A J-beta primer mix and a sample-barcoded 5' primer were used in a second PCR of roughly 7 to 12 cycles. TCRdb reprocessed the 5' RACE reads via MiXCR and lists one record per CDR3 protein. The table lists approximately 680,000 distinct CDR3 sequences, roughly 32% of them singletons. The sample taken for sequencing was blood. The source of these receptors is a woman at least 80 years old in good health.

With respect to this clonotype: The CDR3 end shows no conserved phenylalanine or tryptophan, and so a read error is likely. The rearrangement uses TRBV7-6 and TRBJ1-2; D uncertain. V lost 6 bases and J lost 8, with 22 bases in between. The germline V gene has CDR1 SGHVS and CDR2 FNYEAQ. The CDR3 is made up of 15 amino acids. The CDR3 loop reads CASRPGRALGQGYTC. CDR3 nucleotide sequence: TGTGCCAGCAGACCCGGTAGGGCATTAGGCCAGGGCTACACCTGC.

This clonotype was seen ten or more times. DNA for the CDR3: TGTGCCAGCTGGTCGGGTACCAGAGCCTACGAGCAGTACTTC. It codes for CASWSGTRAYEQYF. This sequence joins TRBV5-5 and TRBJ2-7; D call uncertain. The CDR3 runs to 14 residues. Per germline, CDR1 SGHKS and CDR2 YYEKEE (reference sequence). V dropped 7 bases and J dropped 2 bases, with 16 bases sitting between them.

A word on this clonotype: This may come from a read error, since a much larger clone is one base off. The rearrangement joins TRBV6-1 to TRBJ2-1; 11 bases map to TRBD2. V lost 5 bases and J lost 13; bases outside the gene matches: 16. CDR1 and CDR2 (germline): MNHNS, SASEGT. CDR3 length: 16 residues. The CDR3 loop is CASSPLAGGFKETQFF. The DNA for the CDR3 is TGTGCCAGCAGTCCTCTAGCGGGGGGCTTCAAGGAGACCCAGTTCTTC.

This clonotype was seen ten or more times. V gene TRBV6-6 combines with J gene TRBJ2-7; 9 bases are shared with TRBD1. CDR1 and CDR2 from the germline V gene are MNHNY and SVGAGI (reference sequence). CDR3 length: 15 residues. Trimming took 5 bases from V and 9 from J; bases not matched to a gene: 14. For the CDR3, the DNA is TGTGCCAGCAGTCTATTGGACAGGGGACCCCTCGTGCAGTACTTC. It specifies CASSLLDRGPLVQYF.

The table lists this clonotype with many counts. J is TRBJ2-5 and V is TRBV6-2 or TRBV6-3; D is ambiguous. From germline, CDR1 is MNHEY and CDR2 SVGEGT. CDR3 length: 14 amino acids. Trimming left V 0 bases short and J 7 bases short, with 12 bases between. CDR3 DNA sequence: TGTGCCAGCAGTTACTCGAATATCTTGGGGACCCAGTACTTC. Translating it yields CASSYSNILGTQYF.

Concerning this clonotype: One end of the junction is discordant with germline, which a read error may explain. The chain links TRBV12-3 or TRBV12-4 to TRBJ2-1, with D perhaps matching TRBD2 (6 bases). The CDR3 covers 16 residues. The CDR3 sequence is CAGSAPRDSPCNEQFF. In DNA form, the CDR3 reads TGTGCCGGCAGTGCACCCCGGGACTCACCCTGCAATGAGCAGTTCTTC.

Ten or more counts support this clonotype. The chain links TRBV24-1 to TRBJ2-1; D possibly uses TRBD1 or TRBD2 (6 bases each). V lost 1 base to trimming and J lost 8 bases, with 17 bases between them. This CDR3 is built from 16 residues. Germline-derived CDR1 and CDR2 are KGHDR and SFDVKD. CDR3 coding DNA: TGTGCCACCAGTGATTTCAGTCAGGGGAGGTTCGATGAGCAGTTCTTC. It yields the protein CATSDFSQGRFDEQFF.

This clonotype was observed many times. This chain connects TRBV9 to TRBJ2-7; 9 nucleotides align to TRBD1. This CDR3 contains 14 residues. Per the germline V gene, CDR1 is SGDLS and CDR2 is YYNGEE. The trim removed 5 bases at V and 2 bases at J, leaving 5 bases unmatched. CDR3 amino acids: CASSPGQGAYEQYF. Here the CDR3 DNA reads TGTGCCAGCAGTCCGGGACAGGGTGCCTACGAGCAGTACTTC.

To note about this clonotype: Possible read error: a much larger clone is one base away. The CDR3 loop reads CASSLAGDGGETQFF. The CDR3, as DNA: TGTGCCAGCAGTTTAGCGGGGGATGGTGGAGAGACCCAGTTCTTC. The chain employs TRBV12-3 or TRBV12-4 and TRBJ2-1; D assignment may be TRBD1 or TRBD2 (5 bases each). This CDR3 is built from 15 residues. Trimming cost V 0 bases and J 13 bases, with 19 bases left between them.